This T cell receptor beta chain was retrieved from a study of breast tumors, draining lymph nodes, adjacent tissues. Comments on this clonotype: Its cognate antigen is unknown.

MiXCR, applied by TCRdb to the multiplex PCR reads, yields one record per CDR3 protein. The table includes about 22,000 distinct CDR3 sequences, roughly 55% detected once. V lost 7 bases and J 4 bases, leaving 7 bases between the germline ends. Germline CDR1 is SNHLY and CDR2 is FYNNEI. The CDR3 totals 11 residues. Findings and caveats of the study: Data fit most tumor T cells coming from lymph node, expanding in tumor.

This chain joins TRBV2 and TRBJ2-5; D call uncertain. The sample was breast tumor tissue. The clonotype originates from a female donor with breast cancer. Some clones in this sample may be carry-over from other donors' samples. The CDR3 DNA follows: TGTGCCAGCAAAGAATTAGAGACCCAGTACTTC. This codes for CASKELETQYF.